Many counts were recorded for the clone carrying this T cell receptor beta chain. Its antigen is undetermined. The CDR3 is 20 amino acids. The germline gives CDR1 MDHEN, CDR2 SYDVKM. V trimming: 4 bases; J trimming: 5 bases; junction bases outside the gene matches: 22. This sample stems from a study of T cells in Graves' hyperthyroidism and ophthalmopathy. Patients between 18 and 65 years old had hyperthyroidism, newly diagnosed and lasting under 2 months. RNA transcripts yielded amplified TCR beta CDR3 regions. RT-PCR in the first round (using the HTBI primer set) targeted the TCR CDR3. TCRdb used MiXCR to reprocess the multiplex PCR reads, holding one entry per CDR3 protein. Among under 450,000 distinct CDR3 sequences listed, about a sixth were seen once. Study-wide results and caveats: The model identified upcoming ophthalmopathy a median approximately 6.4 months ahead of onset.

The clonotype was recovered from a woman in her 30s with Graves' hyperthyroidism that later progressed to Graves' ophthalmopathy. The sequenced material came from blood. This sequence joins TRBV28 and TRBJ2-5, with TRBD2 matching over 10 bases. Written as DNA, the CDR3 is TGTGCCAGCAGTTCGATCCTACTTGAGAAAGCGGGGGGGCCCCGGGAGACCCAGTACTTC. It specifies CASSSILLEKAGGPRETQYF. Full variable domain (rest looked up from reference TRBV28 and TRBJ2-5): DVKVTQSSRYLVKRTGEKVFLECVQDMDHENMFWYRQDPGLGLRLIYFSYDVKMKEKGDIPEGYSVSREKKERFSLILESASTNQTSMYLCASSSILLEKAGGPRETQYFGPGTRLLVL.